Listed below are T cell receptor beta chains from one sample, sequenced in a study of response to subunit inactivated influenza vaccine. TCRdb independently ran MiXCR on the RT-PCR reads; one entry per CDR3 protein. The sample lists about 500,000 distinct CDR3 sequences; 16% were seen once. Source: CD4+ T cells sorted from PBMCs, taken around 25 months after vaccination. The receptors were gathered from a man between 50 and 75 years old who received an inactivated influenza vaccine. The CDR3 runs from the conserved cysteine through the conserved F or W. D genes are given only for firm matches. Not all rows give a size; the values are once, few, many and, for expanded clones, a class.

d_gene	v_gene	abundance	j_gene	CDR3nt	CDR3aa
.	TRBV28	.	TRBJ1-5	TGTGCCAGCAGTTTTCTTACCCAGCCCCAGCATTTT	CASSFLTQPQHF
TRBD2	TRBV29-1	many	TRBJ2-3	TGCAGCGCCCGTAGCGGGAGCACAGATACGCAGTATTTT	CSARSGSTDTQYF
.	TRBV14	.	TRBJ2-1	TGTGCCAGCAGCCAAGGTGAGGGCCGGAGGAATGAGCAGTTCTTC	CASSQGEGRRNEQFF
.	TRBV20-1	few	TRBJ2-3	TGCAGTGCTAAACATCGGGCAGATACGCAGTATTTT	CSAKHRADTQYF
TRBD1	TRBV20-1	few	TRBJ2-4	TGCAGTGCTAGAGACAGCAGGACAGGGTTAGCCAAAAACATTCAGTACTTC	CSARDSRTGLAKNIQYF
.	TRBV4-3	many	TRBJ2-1	TGCGCCAGCAGCCAAGATGCTTACGGTACTGAGCAGTTCTTC	CASSQDAYGTEQFF
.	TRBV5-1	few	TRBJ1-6	TGCGCCAGCAGGGATACTACGAAAAGCTCCTATAATTCACCCCTCCACTTT	CASRDTTKSSYNSPLHF
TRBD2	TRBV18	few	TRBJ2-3	TGTGCCAGCTCACCACGATTCGCAGCGGGGGGCTCCACAGATACGCAGTATTTT	CASSPRFAAGGSTDTQYF
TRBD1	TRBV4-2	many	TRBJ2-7	TGTGCCAGCAGCCAAGTTGGACAGGGCGGCTACGAGCAGTACTTC	CASSQVGQGGYEQYF
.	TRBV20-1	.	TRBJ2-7	TGCAGTGCTAGAGATCTAACCTACGAGCAGTACTTC	CSARDLTYEQYF
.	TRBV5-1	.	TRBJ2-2	TGCGCCAGCAGCTTAGTCAGTCCGAACACCGGGGAGCTGTTTTTT	CASSLVSPNTGELFF
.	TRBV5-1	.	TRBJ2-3	TGCGCCAGCAGCTTGGCCATGGGCTGGAGCACAGATACGCAGTATTTT	CASSLAMGWSTDTQYF
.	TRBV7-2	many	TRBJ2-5	TGTGCCAGCAGCCGGACAGTTTACCAAGAGACCCAGTACTTC	CASSRTVYQETQYF
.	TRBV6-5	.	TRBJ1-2	TGTGCCAGCATTATGGGGCCCTACGGCACTAACTATGGCTACACCTTC	CASIMGPYGTNYGYTF
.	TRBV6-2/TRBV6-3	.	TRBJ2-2	TGTGCCAGCAGTTACTCGAAAAGGGGCCCGGGACAGAACACCGGGGAGCTGTTTTTT	CASSYSKRGPGQNTGELFF
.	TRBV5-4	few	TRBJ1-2	TGTGCCAGCAGTCAGGAGGGCAGGGGTTATGGCTACACCTTC	CASSQEGRGYGYTF
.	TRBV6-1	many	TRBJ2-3	TGTGCCAGCAGACAAAGGGACGGGGGAAAGGATACGCAGTATTTT	CASRQRDGGKDTQYF
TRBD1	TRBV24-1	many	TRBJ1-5	TGTGCCACCAGTGATCCCGACAGGGGAGATCAGCCCCAGCATTTT	CATSDPDRGDQPQHF
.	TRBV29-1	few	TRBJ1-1	TGCAGCGTTGTGCTCCAGGGGTTCACTGAAGCTTTCTTT	CSVVLQGFTEAFF
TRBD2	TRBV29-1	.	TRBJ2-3	TGCAGCGGGCGCCTAGCGGGAGTGACAGATACGCAGTATTTT	CSGRLAGVTDTQYF
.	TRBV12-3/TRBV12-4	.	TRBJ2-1	TGTGCCAGCAGTTTCTCGGATTGGGTAAAGGGTATTTACAATGAGCAGTTCTTC	CASSFSDWVKGIYNEQFF
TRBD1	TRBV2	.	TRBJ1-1	TGTGCCCTGGGACAGGGTAATGAAGCTTTCTTT	CALGQGNEAFF
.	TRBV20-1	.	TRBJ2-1	TGCAGTGCCAGCACCTACAGGTCGGTGGCTTACAATGAGCAGTTCTTC	CSASTYRSVAYNEQFF
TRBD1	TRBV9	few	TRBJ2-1	TGTGCCAGCAGCTCCGGAGGGGACAGGGTAAATGAGCAGTTCTTC	CASSSGGDRVNEQFF
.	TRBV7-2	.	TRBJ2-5	TGTGCCAGCAGCCCAGACAGGAGTCAAGAGACCCAGTACTTC	CASSPDRSQETQYF
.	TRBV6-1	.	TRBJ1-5	TGTGCCAGCAGCCCACGCAGTGGCAATCAGCCCCAGCATTTT	CASSPRSGNQPQHF
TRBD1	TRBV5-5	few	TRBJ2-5	TGTGCCAGCAGCCCCCGGACAGGGTATTATGGACAAGAGACCCAGTACTTC	CASSPRTGYYGQETQYF
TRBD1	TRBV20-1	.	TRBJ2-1	TGCAGTGCTAGAGACTCGACAGGGGGTAAATACAATGAGCAGTTCTTC	CSARDSTGGKYNEQFF
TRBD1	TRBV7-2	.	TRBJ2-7	TGTGCCAGCAGCTGGGACAGGGGGTACGAGCAGTACTTC	CASSWDRGYEQYF
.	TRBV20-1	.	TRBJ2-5	TGCAGTGCCAGTTTGGGGTGGTTCGAGACCCAGTACTTC	CSASLGWFETQYF
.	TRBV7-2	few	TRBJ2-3	TGTGCCAGCAGCTTAGTGGCGGGGGCCTACACAGATACGCAGTATTTT	CASSLVAGAYTDTQYF
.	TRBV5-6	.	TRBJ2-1	TGTGCCAGCAGCTTGTGGTCAGGACTATCCTACAATGAGCAGTTCTTC	CASSLWSGLSYNEQFF
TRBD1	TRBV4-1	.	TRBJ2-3	TGCGCCAGCAGCCCTTTGGGACAGGGGAACACAGATACGCAGTATTTT	CASSPLGQGNTDTQYF
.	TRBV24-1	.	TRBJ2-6	TGTGCCACCAGTGATTCCTCAGGTACCGGGGCCAACGTCCTGACTTTC	CATSDSSGTGANVLTF
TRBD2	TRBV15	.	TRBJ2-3	TGTGCCACCAGCAGTCTAGCGGGGGAAGACACAGATACGCAGTATTTT	CATSSLAGEDTDTQYF
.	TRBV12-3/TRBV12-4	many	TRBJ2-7	TGTGCCAGCAGTTTTCCGGGTAGCGAGCAGTACTTC	CASSFPGSEQYF
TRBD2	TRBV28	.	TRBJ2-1	TGTGCCAGCAGTTTATGGATTAGCGGGAGGGGGATCTTC	CASSLWISGRGIF
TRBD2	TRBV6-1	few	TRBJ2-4	TGTGCCACGGGGAGGGCCTTGGGGGTAGGAGACATTCAGTACTTC	CATGRALGVGDIQYF
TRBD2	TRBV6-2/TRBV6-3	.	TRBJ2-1	TGTGCCAGCAGTTATTTAGCGGGAATTACGTACAATGAGCAGTTCTTC	CASSYLAGITYNEQFF
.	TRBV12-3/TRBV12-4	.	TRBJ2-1	TGTGCCAGCAGTTTGGGGCAGGTCAACAATGAGCAGTTCTTC	CASSLGQVNNEQFF
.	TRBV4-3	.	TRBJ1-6	TGCGCCAGCAGCCAAGAGGGGCAGTGGAATTCACCCCTCCACTTT	CASSQEGQWNSPLHF
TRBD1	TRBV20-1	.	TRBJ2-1	TGCAGTGCTAGAGACGCCGGGACAGGGATCAATGAGCAGTTCTTC	CSARDAGTGINEQFF
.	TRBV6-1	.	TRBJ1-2	TGTGCCAGCATGAGCGACAGGACTCGTGGCTACACCTTC	CASMSDRTRGYTF
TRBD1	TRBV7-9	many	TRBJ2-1	TGTGCCAGCAGTGACAGGGGGGGGTCGCAGTTCTTC	CASSDRGGSQFF
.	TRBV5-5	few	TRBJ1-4	TGTGCCAGCAGCTTGTGGTCCGGCCAGGGAGGAGAAAAACTGTTTTTT	CASSLWSGQGGEKLFF
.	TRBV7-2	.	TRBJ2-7	TGTGCCAGCAGCTTAGTTTCGGGGAACGAGCAGTACTTC	CASSLVSGNEQYF
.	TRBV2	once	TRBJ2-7	TGTGTCAGCAGTAAGGGGTACCCGGGACAAGGTTACGAGCAGTACTTC	CVSSKGYPGQGYEQYF
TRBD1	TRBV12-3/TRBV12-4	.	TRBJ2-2	TGTGCCAGCAGTAACGACAGGGGTTCGAACACCGGGGAGCTGTTTTTT	CASSNDRGSNTGELFF
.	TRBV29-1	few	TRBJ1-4	TGCAGCGTAGCAAGCAGAACTAATGAAAAACTGTTTTTT	CSVASRTNEKLFF
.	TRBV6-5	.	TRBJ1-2	TGTGCCAGCAGTTACGGGCGGGGGTATAGTGGCTACACCTTC	CASSYGRGYSGYTF
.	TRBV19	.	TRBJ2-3	TGTGCCAGTAGGGATTTTCAGACCAAAGATACGCAGTATTTT	CASRDFQTKDTQYF
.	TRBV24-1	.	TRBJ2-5	TGTGCCACCAGTGATTTGGGTGGAGAGACCCAGTACTTC	CATSDLGGETQYF
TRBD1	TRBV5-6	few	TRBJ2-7	TGTGCCAGCAGCTTGCAGGGGGCGGCCTACGAGCAGTACTTC	CASSLQGAAYEQYF
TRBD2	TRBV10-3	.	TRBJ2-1	TGTGCCATCAGTGACGTTAGCGGGGCCTCCTACAATGAGCAGTTCTTC	CAISDVSGASYNEQFF
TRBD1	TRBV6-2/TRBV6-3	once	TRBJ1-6	TGTGCCAGCAGTTCCGGAACAGGGGGGCTCCACTTT	CASSSGTGGLHF
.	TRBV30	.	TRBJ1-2	TGTGCCTGGAGTGTTACCAGGACGAGCTATGGCTACACCTTC	CAWSVTRTSYGYTF
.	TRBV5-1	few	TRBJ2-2	TGCGCCAGCAGCATCGGATACACCGGGGAGCTGTTTTTT	CASSIGYTGELFF
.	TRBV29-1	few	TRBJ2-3	TGCAGCGTTGAGGCCGTTCCCGCACGCACAGATACGCAGTATTTT	CSVEAVPARTDTQYF
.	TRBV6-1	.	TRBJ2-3	TGTGCCAGCAGCAAAACAGGGTTTGGGACGCAGTATTTT	CASSKTGFGTQYF